This T cell receptor (beta chain) was documented in a study of a mutant IDH1 vaccine in newly diagnosed glioma. As for the study in general: Among treated patients, 62.5% were male and approximately 40% female, and mean age was approximately 43 years.

For this clone: Its antigen is unknown.

Regarding time point: week 35, safety follow-up. With topical imiquimod, each dose of the vaccine consisted of 300 ug of mutant IDH1 20-mer peptide. Assay used: immunoSEQ multiplex PCR; TCRdb lists only in-frame clones, some missing. This table has 45,000 to 60,000 clones, more than 70% appearing once. There are 16 residues in the CDR3. Between the trimmed V and J ends, which lost 5 bases and 0 bases, there was a span of 11 bases. CDR1 is SNHLY, CDR2 FYNNEI, per germline. Sequenced material: PBMCs, taken from a glioma patient whose treatment included an IDH1 peptide vaccine. The TCR was taken from a woman aged 40-49 years with glioma. The chain joins TRBV2 to TRBJ2-6; D may match TRBD1 or TRBD2 (5 bases each). CDR3 in amino acids: CASSSSGSSGANVLTF. In nucleotides, the CDR3 is TGTGCCAGCAGTTCTTCAGGGAGCTCTGGGGCCAACGTCCTGACTTTC.